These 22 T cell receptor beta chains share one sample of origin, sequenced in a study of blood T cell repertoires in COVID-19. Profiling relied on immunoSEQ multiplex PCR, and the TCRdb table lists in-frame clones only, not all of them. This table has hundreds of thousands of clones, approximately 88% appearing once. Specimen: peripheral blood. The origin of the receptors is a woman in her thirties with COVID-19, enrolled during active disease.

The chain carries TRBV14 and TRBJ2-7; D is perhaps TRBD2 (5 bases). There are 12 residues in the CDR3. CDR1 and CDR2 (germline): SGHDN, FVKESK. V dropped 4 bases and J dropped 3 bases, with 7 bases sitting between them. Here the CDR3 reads CASSREFYEQYV. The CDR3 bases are TGTGCCAGCAGCCGGGAGTTCTACGAGCAGTACGTC.

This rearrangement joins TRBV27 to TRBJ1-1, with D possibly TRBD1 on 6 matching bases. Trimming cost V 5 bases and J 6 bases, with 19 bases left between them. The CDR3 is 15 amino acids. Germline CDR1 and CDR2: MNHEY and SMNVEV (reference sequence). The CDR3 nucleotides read TGTGCCAGCAGTCTCGATAACAGGGAGAGCGCTGAAGCTTTCTTT. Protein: CASSLDNRESAEAFF.

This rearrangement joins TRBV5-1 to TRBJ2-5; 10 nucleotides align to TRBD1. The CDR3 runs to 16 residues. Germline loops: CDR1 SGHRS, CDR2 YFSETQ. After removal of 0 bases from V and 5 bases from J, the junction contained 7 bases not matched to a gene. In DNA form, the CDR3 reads TGCGCCAGCAGCTTGGAGGGACAGGGGTGGAGGGAGACCCAGTACTTC. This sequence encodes CASSLEGQGWRETQYF.

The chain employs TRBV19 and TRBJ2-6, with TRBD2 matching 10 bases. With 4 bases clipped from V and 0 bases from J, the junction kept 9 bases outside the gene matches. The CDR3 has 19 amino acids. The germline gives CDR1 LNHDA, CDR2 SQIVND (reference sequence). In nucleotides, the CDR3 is TGTGCCAGTAGTACCCGGACTAGCGGTTTCCTCTCTGGGGCCAACGTCCTGACTTTC. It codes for CASSTRTSGFLSGANVLTF.

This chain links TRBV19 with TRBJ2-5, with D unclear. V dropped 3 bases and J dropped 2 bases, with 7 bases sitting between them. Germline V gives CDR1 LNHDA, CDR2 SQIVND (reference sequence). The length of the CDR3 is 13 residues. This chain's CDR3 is CASSISSQETQYF. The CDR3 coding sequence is TGTGCCAGTAGTATTTCCAGTCAAGAGACCCAGTACTTC.

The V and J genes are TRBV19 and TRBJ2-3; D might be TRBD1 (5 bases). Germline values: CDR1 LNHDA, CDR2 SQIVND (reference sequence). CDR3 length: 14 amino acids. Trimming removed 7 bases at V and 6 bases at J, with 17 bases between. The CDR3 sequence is CASNGFREIDTQYF. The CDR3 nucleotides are TGTGCCAGTAACGGATTCAGGGAAATCGATACGCAGTATTTT. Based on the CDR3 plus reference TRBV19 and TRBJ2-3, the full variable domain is DGGITQSPKYLFRKEGQNVTLSCEQNLNHDAMYWYRQDPGQGLRLIYYSQIVNDFQKGDIAEGYSVSREKKESFPLTVTSAQKNPTAFYLCASNGFREIDTQYFGPGTRLTVL.

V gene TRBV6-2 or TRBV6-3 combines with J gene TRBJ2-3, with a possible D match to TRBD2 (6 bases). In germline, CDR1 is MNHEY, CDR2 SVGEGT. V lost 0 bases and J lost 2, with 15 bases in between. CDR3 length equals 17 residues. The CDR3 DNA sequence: TGTGCCAGCAGTTACTCGACGGGGAGGTTGGCCACAGATACGCAGTATTTT. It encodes CASSYSTGRLATDTQYF.

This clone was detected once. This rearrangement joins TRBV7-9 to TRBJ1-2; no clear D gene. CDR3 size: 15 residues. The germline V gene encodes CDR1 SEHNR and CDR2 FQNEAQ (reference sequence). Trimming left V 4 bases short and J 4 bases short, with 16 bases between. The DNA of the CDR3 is TGTGCCAGCAGCTCCCGTGGGGAGCGAGGCTATGGCTACACCTTC. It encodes CASSSRGERGYGYTF.

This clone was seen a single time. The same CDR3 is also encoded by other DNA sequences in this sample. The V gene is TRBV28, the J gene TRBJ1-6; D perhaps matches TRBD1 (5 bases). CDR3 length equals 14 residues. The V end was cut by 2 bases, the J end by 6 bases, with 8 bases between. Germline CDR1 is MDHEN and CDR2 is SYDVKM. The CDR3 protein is CASSLRGINSPLHF. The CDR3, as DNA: TGTGCCAGCAGTTTAAGGGGAATTAATTCACCCCTCCACTTT.

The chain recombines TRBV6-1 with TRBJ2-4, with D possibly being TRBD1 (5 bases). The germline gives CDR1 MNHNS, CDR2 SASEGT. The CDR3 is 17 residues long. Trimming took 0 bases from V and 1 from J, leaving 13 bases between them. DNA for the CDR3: TGTGCCAGCAGTGAAGCGCTGGACACATGGGCCAAAAACATTCAGTACTTC. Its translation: CASSEALDTWAKNIQYF.

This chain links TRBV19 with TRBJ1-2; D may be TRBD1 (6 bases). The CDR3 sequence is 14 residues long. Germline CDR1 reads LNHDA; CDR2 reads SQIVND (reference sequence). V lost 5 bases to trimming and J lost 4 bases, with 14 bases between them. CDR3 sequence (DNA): TGTGCCAGTAGTCCAGGGGTGTTTCTCTATGGCTACACCTTC. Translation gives CASSPGVFLYGYTF. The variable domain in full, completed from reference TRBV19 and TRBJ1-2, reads DGGITQSPKYLFRKEGQNVTLSCEQNLNHDAMYWYRQDPGQGLRLIYYSQIVNDFQKGDIAEGYSVSREKKESFPLTVTSAQKNPTAFYLCASSPGVFLYGYTFGSGTRLTVV.

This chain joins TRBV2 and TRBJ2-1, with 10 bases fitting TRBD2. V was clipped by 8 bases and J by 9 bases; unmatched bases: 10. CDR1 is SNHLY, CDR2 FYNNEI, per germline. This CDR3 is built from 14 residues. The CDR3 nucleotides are TGTGCCAGCCTAGCGGGGGCCGCCCGGGGTGAGCAGTTCTTC. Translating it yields CASLAGAARGEQFF.

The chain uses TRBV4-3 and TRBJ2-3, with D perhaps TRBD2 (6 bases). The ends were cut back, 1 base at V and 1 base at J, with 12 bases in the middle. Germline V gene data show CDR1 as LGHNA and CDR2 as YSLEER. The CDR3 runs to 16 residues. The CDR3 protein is CASSQGLASGTDTQYF. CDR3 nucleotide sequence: TGCGCCAGCAGCCAAGGGCTAGCGTCCGGCACAGATACGCAGTATTTT.

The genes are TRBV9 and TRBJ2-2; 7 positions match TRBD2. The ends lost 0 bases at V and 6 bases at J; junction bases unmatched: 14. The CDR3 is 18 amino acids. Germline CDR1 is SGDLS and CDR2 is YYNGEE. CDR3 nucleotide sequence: TGTGCCAGCAGCGTAGTGGATAGTAGCGGGTTGTACCCCGGGGAGCTGTTTTTT. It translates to CASSVVDSSGLYPGELFF.

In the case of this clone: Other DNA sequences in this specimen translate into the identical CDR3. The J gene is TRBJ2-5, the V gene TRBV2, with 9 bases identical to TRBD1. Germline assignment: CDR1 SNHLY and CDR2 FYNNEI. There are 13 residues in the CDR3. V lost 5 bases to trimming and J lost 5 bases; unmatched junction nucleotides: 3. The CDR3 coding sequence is TGTGCCAGCAGTCGGGACAGGGAGGAGACCCAGTACTTC. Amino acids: CASSRDREETQYF.

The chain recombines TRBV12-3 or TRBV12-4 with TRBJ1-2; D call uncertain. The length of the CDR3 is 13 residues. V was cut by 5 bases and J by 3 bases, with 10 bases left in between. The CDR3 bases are TGTGCCAGCAGTCCCGAGCGCTACTATGGCTACACCTTC. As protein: CASSPERYYGYTF.

The CDR3 loop is CASSLRQGRWLQSEQFF. CDR3 in DNA: TGTGCCAGCAGCTTAAGACAGGGAAGGTGGCTACAGAGTGAGCAGTTCTTC. The genes are TRBV11-2 and TRBJ2-1, with 7 bases identical to TRBD1. V was pared by 2 bases and J by 9 bases, with 16 bases of the junction left unmatched. The CDR3 contains 17 residues. CDR1 is SGHAT and CDR2 is FQNNGV in the germline V gene.

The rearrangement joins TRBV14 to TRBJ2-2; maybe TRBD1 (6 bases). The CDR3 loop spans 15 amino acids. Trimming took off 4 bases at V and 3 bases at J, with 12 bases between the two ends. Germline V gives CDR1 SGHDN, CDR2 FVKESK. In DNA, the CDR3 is TGTGCCAGCAGCCGACGGACAGTCTACACCGGGGAGCTGTTTTTT. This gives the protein CASSRRTVYTGELFF.

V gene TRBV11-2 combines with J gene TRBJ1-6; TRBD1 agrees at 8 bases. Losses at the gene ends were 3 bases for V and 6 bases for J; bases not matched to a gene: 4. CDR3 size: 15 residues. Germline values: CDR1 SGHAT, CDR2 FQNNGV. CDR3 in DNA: TGTGCCAGCAGCTTCGACAGGGGTTTTAATTCACCCCTCCACTTT. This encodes CASSFDRGFNSPLHF.

CDR3 in amino acids: CASSPTRTSGRARENIQYF. The CDR3 DNA sequence: TGTGCCAGCAGCCCCACCCGGACTAGCGGGAGGGCCAGGGAAAACATTCAGTACTTC. The gene calls are TRBV7-2 and TRBJ2-4; 15 positions agree with TRBD2. Germline V gene lookup returns CDR1 SGHTA and CDR2 FQGNSA. J gave up 5 bases and V 5 bases, and 13 bases lay outside the gene matches. There are 19 residues in the CDR3.

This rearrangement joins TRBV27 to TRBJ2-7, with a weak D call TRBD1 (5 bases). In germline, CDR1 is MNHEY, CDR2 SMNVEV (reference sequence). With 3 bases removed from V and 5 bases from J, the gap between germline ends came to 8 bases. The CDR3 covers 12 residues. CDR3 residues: CASSFRENEQYV. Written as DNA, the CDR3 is TGTGCCAGCAGTTTCAGGGAAAACGAGCAGTACGTC.

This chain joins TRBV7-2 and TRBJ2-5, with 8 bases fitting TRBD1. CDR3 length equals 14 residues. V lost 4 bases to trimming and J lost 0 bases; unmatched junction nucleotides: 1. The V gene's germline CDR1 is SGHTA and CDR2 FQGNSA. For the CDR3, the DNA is TGTGCCAGCAGCTACAGGGGGTACCAAGAGACCCAGTACTTC. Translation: CASSYRGYQETQYF. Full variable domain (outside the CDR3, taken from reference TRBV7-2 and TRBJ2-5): GAGVSQSPSNKVTEKGKDVELRCDPISGHTALYWYRQSLGQGLEFLIYFQGNSAPDKSGLPSDRFSAERTGGSVSTLTIQRTQQEDSAVYLCASSYRGYQETQYFGPGTRLLVL.